This TCR beta chain was identified in a study of CD8 T cells in Susac syndrome. Germline CDR1 reads MNHEY; CDR2 reads SVGAGI. V was clipped by 2 bases and J by 6 bases, with 8 bases between them. This CDR3 region has 13 residues. When the RNA was reverse transcribed, random hexamers were used with an input of about 0.45 to 1 ug. Amplification of TCR beta CDR3 by immunoSEQ multiplex PCR spanned 54 Vbeta and 13 Jbeta. TCRdb passed the immunoSEQ multiplex PCR reads through MiXCR, listing each CDR3 protein once. Of a few hundred thousand distinct CDR3 sequences detected, 93% appear once; the ten largest clones hold approximately 0.07%. Sequencing of TCR beta was undertaken in CD8+ and CD4+ T cells derived from blood. Negative isolation yielded CD8+ and CD4+ T cells; FACS enriched TEMRA cells.

The sequencing sample was made of CD4+ T cells from PBMCs. The source of this sequence is a human donor with multiple sclerosis. The chain has TRBV6-5 and TRBJ1-5; D remains ambiguous. The CDR3 DNA sequence: TGTGCCAGCAGTTACGTTCGGGGTCAGCCCCAGCATTTT. This translates into CASSYVRGQPQHF.